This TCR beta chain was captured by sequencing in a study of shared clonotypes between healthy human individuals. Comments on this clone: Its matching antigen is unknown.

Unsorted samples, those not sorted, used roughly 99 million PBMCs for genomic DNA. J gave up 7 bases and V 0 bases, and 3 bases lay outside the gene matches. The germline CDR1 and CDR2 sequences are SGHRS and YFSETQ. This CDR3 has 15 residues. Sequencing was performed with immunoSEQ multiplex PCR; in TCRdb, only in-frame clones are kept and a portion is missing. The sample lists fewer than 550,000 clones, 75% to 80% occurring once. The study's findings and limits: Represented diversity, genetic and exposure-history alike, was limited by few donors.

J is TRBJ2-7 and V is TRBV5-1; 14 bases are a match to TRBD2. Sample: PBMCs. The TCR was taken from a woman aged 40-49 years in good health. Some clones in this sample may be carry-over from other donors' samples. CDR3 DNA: TGCGCCAGCAGCTTGGCCAGGACTAGCGGGGGGGAGCAGTACTTC. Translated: CASSLARTSGGEQYF.